This T cell receptor beta chain originates from a study of T cell changes during pregnancy in multiple sclerosis. Losses at the gene ends were 1 base for V and 6 bases for J; bases not matched to a gene: 3. The length of the CDR3 is 15 residues. Per germline, CDR1 SGHRS and CDR2 YFSETQ. The protocol was immunoSEQ multiplex PCR, while the TCRdb copy is restricted to in-frame clones and leaves out a portion. The sample lists tens of thousands of clones; approximately 90% were seen once. The count of this clone is one. This sequence originates from a female donor in good health, enrolled as a control in a pregnancy study. Specimen: peripheral blood, collected in the second trimester of pregnancy. The chain couples TRBV5-1 to TRBJ2-2; 10 bases are a match to TRBD1. The CDR3: CASSLIGTGAGELFF. The DNA of the CDR3 is TGCGCCAGCAGCTTGATAGGGACAGGGGCCGGGGAGCTGTTTTTT. Based on the CDR3 plus reference TRBV5-1 and TRBJ2-2, the full variable domain is KAGVTQTPRYLIKTRGQQVTLSCSPISGHRSVSWYQQTPGQGLQFLFEYFSETQRNKGNFPGRFSGRQFSNSRSEMNVSTLELGDSALYLCASSLIGTGAGELFFGEGSRLTVL.